The clone carrying this T cell receptor beta chain was observed once. Assay used: immunoSEQ multiplex PCR; TCRdb lists only in-frame clones, some missing. The sample has 130,000 or so clones, 88% seen once; the top ten hold more than 2.5%. This record comes from a study of control samples from healthy donors and cancer patients. The V and J ends lost 3 bases and 5 bases respectively, with 14 bases between them. The CDR3 covers 15 residues. From germline, CDR1 is KGHSH and CDR2 LQKENI. Material: blood. This chain connects TRBV18 to TRBJ2-1; D assignment may be TRBD1 or TRBD2 (5 bases each). The source of this sequence is a man aged 45-60 years in good health. CDR3 bases: TGTGCCAGCTCACCCCGGGGCTGGCCACACAATGAGCAGTTCTTC. It codes for CASSPRGWPHNEQFF.